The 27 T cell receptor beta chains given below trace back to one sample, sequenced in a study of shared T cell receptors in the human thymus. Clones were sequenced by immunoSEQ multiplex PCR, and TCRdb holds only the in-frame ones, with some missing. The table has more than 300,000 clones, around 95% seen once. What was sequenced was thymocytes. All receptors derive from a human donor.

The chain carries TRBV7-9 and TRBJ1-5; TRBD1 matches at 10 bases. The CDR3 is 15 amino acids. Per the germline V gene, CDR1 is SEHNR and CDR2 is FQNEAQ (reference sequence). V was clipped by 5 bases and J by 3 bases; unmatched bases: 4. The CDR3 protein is CASSGQGVLNQPQHF. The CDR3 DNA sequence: TGTGCCAGCAGCGGACAGGGGGTCCTCAATCAGCCCCAGCATTTT. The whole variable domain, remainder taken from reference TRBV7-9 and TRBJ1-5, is DTGVSQNPRHKITKRGQNVTFRCDPISEHNRLYWYRQTLGQGPEFLTYFQNEAQLEKSRLLSDRFSAERPKGSFSTLEIQRTEQGDSAMYLCASSGQGVLNQPQHFGDGTRLSIL.

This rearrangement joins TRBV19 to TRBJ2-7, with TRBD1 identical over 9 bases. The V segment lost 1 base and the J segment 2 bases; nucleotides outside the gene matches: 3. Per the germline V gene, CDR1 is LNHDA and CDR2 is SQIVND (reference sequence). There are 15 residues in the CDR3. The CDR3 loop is CASSIAGQGTYEQYF. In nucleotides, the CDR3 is TGTGCCAGTAGTATAGCGGGACAGGGAACCTACGAGCAGTACTTC. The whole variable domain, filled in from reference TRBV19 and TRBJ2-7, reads DGGITQSPKYLFRKEGQNVTLSCEQNLNHDAMYWYRQDPGQGLRLIYYSQIVNDFQKGDIAEGYSVSREKKESFPLTVTSAQKNPTAFYLCASSIAGQGTYEQYFGPGTRLTVT.

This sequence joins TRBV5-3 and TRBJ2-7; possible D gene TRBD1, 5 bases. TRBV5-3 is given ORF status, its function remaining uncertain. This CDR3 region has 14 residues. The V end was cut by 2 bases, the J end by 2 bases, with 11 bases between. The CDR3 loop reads CARSLRQCTYEQYF. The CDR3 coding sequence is TGTGCCAGAAGCTTAAGACAGTGTACCTACGAGCAGTACTTC.

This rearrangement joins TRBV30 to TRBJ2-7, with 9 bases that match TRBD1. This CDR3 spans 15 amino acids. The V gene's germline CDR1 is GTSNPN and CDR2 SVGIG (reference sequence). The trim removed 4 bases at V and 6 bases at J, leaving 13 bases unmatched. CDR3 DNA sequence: TGTGCCTGGATGGGTCCGGGACAGGGAGTAAGCGAGCAGTACTTC. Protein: CAWMGPGQGVSEQYF.

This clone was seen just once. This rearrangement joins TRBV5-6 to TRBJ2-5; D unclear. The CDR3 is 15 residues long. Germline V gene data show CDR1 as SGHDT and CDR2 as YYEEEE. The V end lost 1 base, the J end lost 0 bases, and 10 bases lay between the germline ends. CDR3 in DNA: TGTGCCAGCAGCTTGCGCCCCAGTAACCAAGAGACCCAGTACTTC. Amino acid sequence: CASSLRPSNQETQYF.

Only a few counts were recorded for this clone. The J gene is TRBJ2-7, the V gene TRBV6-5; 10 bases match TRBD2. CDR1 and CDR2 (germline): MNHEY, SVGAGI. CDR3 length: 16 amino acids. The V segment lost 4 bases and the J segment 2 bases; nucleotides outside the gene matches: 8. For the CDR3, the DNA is TGTGCCAGCAGTTCTAGACTAGCGGGCATACCCTACGAGCAGTACTTC. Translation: CASSSRLAGIPYEQYF.

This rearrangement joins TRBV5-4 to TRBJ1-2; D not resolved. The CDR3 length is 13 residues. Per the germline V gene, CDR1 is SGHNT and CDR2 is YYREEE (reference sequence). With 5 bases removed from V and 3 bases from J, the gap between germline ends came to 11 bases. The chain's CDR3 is CASRLPGDYGYTF. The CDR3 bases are TGTGCCAGCAGGTTGCCCGGGGACTATGGCTACACCTTC.

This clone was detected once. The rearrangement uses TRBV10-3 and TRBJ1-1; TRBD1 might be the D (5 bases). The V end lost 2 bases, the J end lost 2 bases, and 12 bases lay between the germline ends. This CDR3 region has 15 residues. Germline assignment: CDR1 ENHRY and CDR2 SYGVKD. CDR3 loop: CAISEDSWNNTEAFF. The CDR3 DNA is TGTGCCATCAGTGAGGACAGTTGGAATAACACTGAAGCTTTCTTT.

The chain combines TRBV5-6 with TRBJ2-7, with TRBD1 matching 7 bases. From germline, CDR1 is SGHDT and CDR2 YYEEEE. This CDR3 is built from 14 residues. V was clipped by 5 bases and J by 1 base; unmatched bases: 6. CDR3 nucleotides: TGTGCCAGCAGTCACGGACAGGTGTCCTACGAGCAGTACTTC. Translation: CASSHGQVSYEQYF.

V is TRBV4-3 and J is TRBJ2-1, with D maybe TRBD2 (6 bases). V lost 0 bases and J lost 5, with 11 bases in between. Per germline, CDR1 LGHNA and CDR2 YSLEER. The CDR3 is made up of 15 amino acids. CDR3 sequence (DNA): TGCGCCAGCAGCCAAGACGGGACTTCTAACAATGAGCAGTTCTTC. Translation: CASSQDGTSNNEQFF.

The CDR3: CASSPGASGSSYEQYF. The CDR3, as DNA: TGTGCCAGCAGCCCGGGGGCTAGCGGGAGTTCCTACGAGCAGTACTTC. The rearrangement uses TRBV5-4 and TRBJ2-7; 10 bases align to TRBD2. V lost 4 bases to trimming and J lost 1 base; unmatched junction nucleotides: 8. Germline V lookup: CDR1 SGHNT, CDR2 YYREEE (reference sequence). CDR3 length equals 16 residues.

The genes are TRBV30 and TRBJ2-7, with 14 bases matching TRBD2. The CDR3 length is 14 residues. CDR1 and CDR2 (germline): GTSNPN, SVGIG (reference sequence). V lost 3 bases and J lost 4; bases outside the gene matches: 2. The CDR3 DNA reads TGTGCCTGGAGCCGACTAGCGGGAGGGTACGAGCAGTACTTC. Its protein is CAWSRLAGGYEQYF. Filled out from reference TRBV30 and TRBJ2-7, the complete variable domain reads SQTIHQWPATLVQPVGSPLSLECTVEGTSNPNLYWYRQAAGRGLQLLFYSVGIGQISSEVPQNLSASRPQDRQFILSSKKLLLSDSGFYLCAWSRLAGGYEQYFGPGTRLTVT.

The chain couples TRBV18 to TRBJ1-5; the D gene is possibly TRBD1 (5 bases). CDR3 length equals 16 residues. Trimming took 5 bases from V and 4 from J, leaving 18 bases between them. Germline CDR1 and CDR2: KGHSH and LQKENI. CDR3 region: CASSTRDEVNNQPQHF. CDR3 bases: TGTGCCAGCTCAACCCGGGACGAGGTTAATAATCAGCCCCAGCATTTT.

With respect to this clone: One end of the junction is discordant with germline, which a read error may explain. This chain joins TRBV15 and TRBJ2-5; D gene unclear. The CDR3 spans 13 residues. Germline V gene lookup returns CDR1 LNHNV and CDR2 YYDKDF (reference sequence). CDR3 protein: CATSRVDQEAQYF. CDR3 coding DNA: TGTGCCACCAGCAGAGTGGACCAAGAGGCCCAGTACTTC.

CDR3 sequence reads: CASSPPGCRDEQYF. CDR3 nucleotide sequence: TGTGCCAGCAGCCCCCCGGGGTGCAGGGACGAGCAGTACTTC. The genes are TRBV6-4 and TRBJ2-7; D possibly matches TRBD1 or TRBD2 (5 bases each). The CDR3 covers 14 residues. Trimming stripped 6 bases from V and 5 bases from J, with 17 bases between. Germline assignment: CDR1 MRHNA and CDR2 SNTAGT.

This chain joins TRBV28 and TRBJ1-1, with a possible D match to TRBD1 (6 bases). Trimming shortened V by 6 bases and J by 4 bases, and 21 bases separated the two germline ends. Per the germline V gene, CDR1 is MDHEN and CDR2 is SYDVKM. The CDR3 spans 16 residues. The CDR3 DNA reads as TGTGCCAGCAGCTACACCTTAGGACAGCGGTCCACTGAAGCTTTCTTT. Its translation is CASSYTLGQRSTEAFF.

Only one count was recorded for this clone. This CDR3 is CSVGRSGSPNYGYTF. The CDR3 nucleotides are TGCAGCGTTGGTCGTTCGGGCTCCCCTAACTATGGCTACACCTTC. The J gene is TRBJ1-2, the V gene TRBV29-1; D is ambiguous. From germline, CDR1 is SQVTM and CDR2 ANQGSEA. V lost 4 bases, J lost 0 bases, and 15 bases lay in between. The CDR3 contains 15 residues.

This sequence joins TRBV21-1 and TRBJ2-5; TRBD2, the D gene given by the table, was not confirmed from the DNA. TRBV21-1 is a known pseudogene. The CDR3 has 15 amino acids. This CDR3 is CASSNGPPKEETQYF. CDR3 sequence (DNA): TGTGCCAGCAGCAACGGTCCCCCTAAAGAAGAGACCCAGTACTTC.

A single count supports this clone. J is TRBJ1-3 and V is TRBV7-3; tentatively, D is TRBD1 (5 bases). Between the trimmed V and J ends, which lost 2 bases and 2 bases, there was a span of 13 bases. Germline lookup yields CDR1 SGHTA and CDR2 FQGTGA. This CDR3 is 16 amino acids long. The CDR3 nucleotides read TGTGCCAGCAGCTTAGACCAGGGTCTGACTGGAAACACCATATATTTT. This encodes CASSLDQGLTGNTIYF.

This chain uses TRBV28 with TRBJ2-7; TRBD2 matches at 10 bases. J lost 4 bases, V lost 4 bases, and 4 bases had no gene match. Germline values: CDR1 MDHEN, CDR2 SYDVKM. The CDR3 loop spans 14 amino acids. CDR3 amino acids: CASSWGLAFYEQYF. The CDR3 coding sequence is TGTGCCAGCAGTTGGGGACTAGCGTTTTACGAGCAGTACTTC.

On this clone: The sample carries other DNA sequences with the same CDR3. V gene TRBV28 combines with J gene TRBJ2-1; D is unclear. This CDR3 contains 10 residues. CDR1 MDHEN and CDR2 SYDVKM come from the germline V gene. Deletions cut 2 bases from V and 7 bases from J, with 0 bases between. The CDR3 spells CASSLNEQFF. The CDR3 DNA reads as TGTGCCAGCAGTTTAAATGAGCAGTTCTTC.

This CDR3 reads CASRGQPKDPYEQYF. The CDR3, as DNA: TGTGCCAGCAGGGGACAGCCCAAAGACCCCTACGAGCAGTACTTC. The chain is built from TRBV2 and TRBJ2-7, with 7 bases fitting TRBD1. Germline assignment: CDR1 SNHLY and CDR2 FYNNEI. The CDR3 totals 15 residues. The V segment lost 6 bases and the J segment 2 bases; nucleotides outside the gene matches: 10.

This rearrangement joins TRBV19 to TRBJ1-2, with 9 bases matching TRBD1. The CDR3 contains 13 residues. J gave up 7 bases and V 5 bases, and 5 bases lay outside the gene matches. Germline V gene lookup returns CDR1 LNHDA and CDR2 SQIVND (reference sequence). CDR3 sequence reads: CASSLQGAPGYTF. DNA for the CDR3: TGTGCCAGTAGTTTACAGGGGGCTCCTGGCTACACCTTC.

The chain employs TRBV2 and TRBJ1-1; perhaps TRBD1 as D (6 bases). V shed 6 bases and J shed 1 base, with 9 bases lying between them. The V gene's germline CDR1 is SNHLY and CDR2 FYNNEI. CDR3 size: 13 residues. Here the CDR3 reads CASRMDRNTEAFF. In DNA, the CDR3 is TGTGCCAGCAGGATGGACAGGAACACTGAAGCTTTCTTT.

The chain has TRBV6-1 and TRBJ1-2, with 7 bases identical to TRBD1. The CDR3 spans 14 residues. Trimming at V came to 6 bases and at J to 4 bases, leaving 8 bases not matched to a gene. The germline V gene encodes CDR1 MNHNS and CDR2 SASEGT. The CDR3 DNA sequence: TGTGCCAGCAGGATAACAGGGGCCGGCTATGGCTACACCTTC. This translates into CASRITGAGYGYTF.

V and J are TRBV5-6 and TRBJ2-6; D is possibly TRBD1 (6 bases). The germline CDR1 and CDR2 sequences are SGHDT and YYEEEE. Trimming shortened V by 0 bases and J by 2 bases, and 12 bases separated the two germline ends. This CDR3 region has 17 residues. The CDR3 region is CASSLGVQGAGANVLTF. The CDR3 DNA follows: TGTGCCAGCAGCTTGGGGGTACAGGGCGCTGGGGCCAACGTCCTGACTTTC. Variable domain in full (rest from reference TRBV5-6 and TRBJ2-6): DAGVTQSPTHLIKTRGQQVTLRCSPKSGHDTVSWYQQALGQGPQFIFQYYEEEERQRGNFPDRFSGHQFPNYSSELNVNALLLGDSALYLCASSLGVQGAGANVLTFGAGSRLTVL.

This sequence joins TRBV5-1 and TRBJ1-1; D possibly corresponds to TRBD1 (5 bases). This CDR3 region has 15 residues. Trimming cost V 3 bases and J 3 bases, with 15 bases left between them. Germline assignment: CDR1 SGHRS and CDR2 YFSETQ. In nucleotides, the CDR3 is TGCGCCAGCAGCTGGAGGGGCTGGGCGGACACTGAAGCTTTCTTT. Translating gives CASSWRGWADTEAFF.